The 28 T cell receptor beta chains below come from one sample, sequenced in a study of human T cells and chemical hapten exposure. This sample's time point: pre-sensitization, week 0. Documented treatment: therapeutic diphenylcyclopropenone sensitization with weekly scalp DPC. TCRdb analysed the RACE reads with MiXCR anew, one entry per CDR3 protein. The sample comprises 35,000 to 50,000 distinct CDR3 sequences, around 12% of which are singletons, and 4.5% to 7% rests with the top ten. The sequencing used whole blood, collected in connection with sensitization to the hapten diphenylcyclopropenone (DPC). All receptors derive from a woman in her 30s with alopecia areata. Some clones in this sample may be carry-over from other donors' samples.

The chain is built from TRBV7-6 and TRBJ2-1; D is uncertain. Germline V gene data show CDR1 as SGHVS and CDR2 as FNYEAQ. V was clipped by 0 bases and J by 6 bases, with 6 bases between them. The CDR3 spans 13 residues. This chain's CDR3 is CASSLARINEQFF. CDR3 nucleotides: TGTGCCAGCAGCTTAGCTCGCATCAATGAGCAGTTCTTC.

This clonotype was observed a few times. The rearrangement links TRBV6-2 or TRBV6-3 to TRBJ1-5, with TRBD1 matching over 10 bases. J was trimmed by 5 bases and V by 10 bases; bases with no gene match: 5. The CDR3 runs 13 residues. CDR1 is MNHEY and CDR2 is SVGEGT in the germline V gene. CDR3 in amino acids: CAIGTGEDQPQHF. CDR3 in DNA: TGTGCCATCGGGACAGGGGAAGATCAGCCCCAGCATTTT.

The chain recombines TRBV4-3 with TRBJ1-1, with 10 bases lining up with TRBD1. This CDR3 is built from 15 residues. With 3 bases clipped from V and 4 bases from J, the junction kept 5 bases outside the gene matches. Per the germline V gene, CDR1 is LGHNA and CDR2 is YSLEER. CDR3 in amino acids: CASSQGTGVSTEAFF. The CDR3, as DNA: TGCGCCAGCAGCCAGGGGACAGGGGTGAGCACTGAAGCTTTCTTT.

This clonotype was observed at least ten times. The chain uses TRBV20-1 and TRBJ1-3; D is unresolved. Germline V lookup: CDR1 DFQATT, CDR2 SNEGSKA (reference sequence). The CDR3 has 11 amino acids. The CDR3 DNA is TGCAGCCCTTCGACTGGAAACACCATATATTTT. Translating gives CSPSTGNTIYF.

At least ten counts were recorded for this clonotype. J is TRBJ2-3 and V is TRBV23-1, with no clear D. TRBV23-1 is an open reading frame whose function is uncertain. This CDR3 has 16 amino acids. With 1 base removed from V and 2 bases from J, the gap between germline ends came to 13 bases. CDR3 protein: CASSQLVALDTDTQYF. CDR3 coding DNA: TGCGCCAGCAGTCAATTAGTTGCTTTGGACACAGATACGCAGTATTTT.

At least ten counts were recorded for this clonotype. CDR3 nucleotide sequence: TGCAGTGCTAGACCGAGCGGGAACACCGGGGAGCTGTTTTTT. Translating gives CSARPSGNTGELFF. This chain joins TRBV20-1 and TRBJ2-2, with D possibly being TRBD2 (5 bases). CDR1 and CDR2 from the germline V gene are DFQATT and SNEGSKA (reference sequence). This CDR3 region has 14 residues. Trimming removed 2 bases from V and 1 base from J, with 8 bases in between.

The sample holds many counts of this clonotype. The chain links TRBV9 to TRBJ2-6; no clear D gene. Germline CDR1 reads SGDLS; CDR2 reads YYNGEE. Trimming took 0 bases from V and 2 from J, leaving 6 bases between them. There are 15 residues in the CDR3. The CDR3 region is CASSVVRAGANVLTF. CDR3 coding DNA: TGTGCCAGCAGCGTAGTAAGGGCTGGGGCCAACGTCCTGACTTTC.

This clonotype was detected ten times or more. V usage is TRBV7-2 and J usage is TRBJ1-3; D is unclear. Germline CDR1 is SGHTA and CDR2 is FQGNSA. Between the trimmed V and J ends, which lost 5 bases and 5 bases, there was a span of 13 bases. The CDR3 consists of 14 residues. CDR3 amino acids: CASSLDLGRNTIYF. The CDR3 DNA reads TGTGCCAGCAGCCTCGACCTGGGCCGAAACACCATATATTTT.

This clonotype was observed at least ten times. The chain recombines TRBV19 with TRBJ1-6; D call uncertain. Germline V gives CDR1 LNHDA, CDR2 SQIVND (reference sequence). The V and J ends lost 3 bases and 5 bases respectively, with 8 bases between them. This CDR3 has 14 amino acids. CDR3 DNA sequence: TGTGCCAGTAGTATCCTCCGGAATAATTCACCCCTCCACTTT. Protein sequence: CASSILRNNSPLHF.

This clonotype has more than one count but fewer than ten. V is TRBV5-1 and J is TRBJ2-1; 7 bases match TRBD1. This CDR3 contains 15 residues. V lost 3 bases and J lost 1; bases outside the gene matches: 4. Per germline, CDR1 SGHRS and CDR2 YFSETQ. The CDR3 DNA follows: TGCGCCAGCAGCTCACAGGGGACATCCTACAATGAGCAGTTCTTC. Its protein product is CASSSQGTSYNEQFF.

This clonotype was observed a few times. The J gene is TRBJ1-6, the V gene TRBV14; TRBD1 agrees at 7 bases. Germline assignment: CDR1 SGHDN and CDR2 FVKESK. The V and J ends lost 3 bases and 2 bases, in that order; junction bases with no gene match: 7. CDR3 size: 17 residues. CDR3: CASSHYRGNPYNSPLHF. The CDR3 bases are TGTGCCAGCAGCCATTACAGGGGTAACCCCTATAATTCACCCCTCCACTTT.

In this sample, this clonotype turned up a few times. The chain couples TRBV28 to TRBJ1-1, with D perhaps matching TRBD1 (6 bases). The CDR3 is 13 amino acids. The germline CDR1 and CDR2 sequences are MDHEN and SYDVKM. Trimming took off 6 bases at V and 5 bases at J, with 13 bases between the two ends. CDR3 sequence: CASSLQGRTEAFF. CDR3 in DNA: TGTGCCAGCAGCTTACAGGGCCGGACTGAAGCTTTCTTT.

This clonotype was detected ten times or more. The chain uses TRBV6-1 and TRBJ1-5; D is ambiguous. There are 13 residues in the CDR3. CDR1 is MNHNS and CDR2 is SASEGT in the germline V gene. V dropped 5 bases and J dropped 5 bases, with 10 bases sitting between them. CDR3 sequence (DNA): TGTGCCAGCAGTTATTCAACCTATCAGCCCCAGCATTTT. Its translation is CASSYSTYQPQHF.

This chain uses TRBV29-1 with TRBJ1-1; D not certain. Trimming cost V 4 bases and J 1 base, with 7 bases left between them. CDR1 is SQVTM and CDR2 is ANQGSEA in the germline V gene. The CDR3 is made up of 12 amino acids. The CDR3 here is CSVVWGNTEAFF. As DNA, the CDR3 is TGCAGCGTTGTATGGGGGAACACTGAAGCTTTCTTT.

This clonotype was seen repeatedly, ten times or more. The chain combines TRBV12-3 or TRBV12-4 with TRBJ2-3; 9 nucleotides agree with TRBD2. This CDR3 region has 14 residues. V shed 2 bases, J shed 4 bases, and the junction held 1 base outside the gene matches. CDR3 DNA sequence: TGTGCCAGCAGTTTACTAGCGGGATCAGATACGCAGTATTTT. Its translation: CASSLLAGSDTQYF.

This clonotype came up many times. The rearrangement links TRBV28 to TRBJ2-7; possibly TRBD1 for D (6 bases). The V gene's germline CDR1 is MDHEN and CDR2 SYDVKM. The CDR3 sequence is 13 residues long. The ends were cut back, 4 bases at V and 7 bases at J, with 14 bases in the middle. The CDR3 region has the DNA TGTGCCAGCAGTTCCGGGACACCCCCTGAGCAGTACTTC. Encoded protein: CASSSGTPPEQYF.

The table lists this clonotype with a few counts. J is TRBJ1-5 and V is TRBV6-2 or TRBV6-3; no firm D call. CDR3 length: 15 residues. Trimming took 4 bases from V and 0 from J, leaving 10 bases between them. CDR1 MNHEY and CDR2 SVGEGT come from the germline V gene. The CDR3 sequence is CASSFHTTSNQPQHF. In DNA form, the CDR3 reads TGTGCCAGCAGTTTCCATACGACTAGCAATCAGCCCCAGCATTTT.

A note on this clonotype: One junction end disagrees with the germline gene, perhaps due to a read error. The CDR3: CVSSRPTNTEAFF. In DNA, the CDR3 is TGTGTCAGCAGCCGACCGACGAACACTGAAGCTTTCTTT. The chain recombines TRBV7-6 with TRBJ1-1; D is uncertain. The CDR3 runs to 13 residues. Germline V gene data show CDR1 as SGHVS and CDR2 as FNYEAQ.

This chain joins TRBV29-1 and TRBJ2-7, with D perhaps TRBD1 (7 bases). Germline-derived CDR1 and CDR2 are SQVTM and ANQGSEA. This CDR3 spans 15 amino acids. V lost 6 bases and J lost 3, with 21 bases in between. DNA for the CDR3: TGCAGCGTACTTACGAAGCAGGGGGGAAGCTACGAGCAGTACTTC. Translating it yields CSVLTKQGGSYEQYF.

This clonotype was observed many times. V is TRBV9 and J is TRBJ2-1; D perhaps matches TRBD1 (6 bases). Trimming stripped 3 bases from V and 13 bases from J, with 14 bases between. The CDR3 runs 12 residues. The germline V gene has CDR1 SGDLS and CDR2 YYNGEE. The CDR3 DNA follows: TGTGCCAGCAGCGCCCAACAGGGTACCCAGTTCTTC. Translation gives CASSAQQGTQFF. The variable domain in full, with the rest retrieved from reference TRBV9 and TRBJ2-1, is DSGVTQTPKHLITATGQRVTLRCSPRSGDLSVYWYQQSLDQGLQFLIQYYNGEERAKGNILERFSAQQFPDLHSELNLSSLELGDSALYFCASSAQQGTQFFGPGTRLTVL.

This clonotype was seen more than once but under ten times. The chain couples TRBV27 to TRBJ2-1, with 10 bases fitting TRBD2. The CDR3 loop spans 16 amino acids. The germline V gene encodes CDR1 MNHEY and CDR2 SMNVEV (reference sequence). Losses at the gene ends were 7 bases for V and 7 bases for J; bases not matched to a gene: 13. CDR3 sequence: CASIGGASGRGNEQFF. The CDR3 region has the DNA TGTGCCAGCATAGGGGGGGCTAGCGGGAGAGGGAATGAGCAGTTCTTC.

The chain uses TRBV4-3 and TRBJ2-7, with a possible D match to TRBD1 (6 bases). This CDR3 contains 14 residues. V lost 0 bases and J 3 bases, leaving 9 bases between the germline ends. CDR1 and CDR2 (germline): LGHNA, YSLEER. The CDR3 nucleotides are TGCGCCAGCAGCCAAGATTGGGGGCTCTACGAGCAGTACTTC. Translated, it gives CASSQDWGLYEQYF.

This clonotype has a count of ten or more. As DNA, the CDR3 is TGTGCCAGCAGCCCGTCAACAGACGGCATCTACAATGAGCAGTTCTTC. Encoded protein: CASSPSTDGIYNEQFF. The V gene is TRBV7-8, the J gene TRBJ2-1; D not certain. V was cut by 5 bases and J by 3 bases, with 17 bases left in between. This CDR3 is built from 16 residues. Germline V gene data show CDR1 as SGHVS and CDR2 as FQNEAQ.

This clonotype came up a few times. V and J are TRBV6-5 and TRBJ1-5, with a weak D call TRBD1 (5 bases). Germline-derived CDR1 and CDR2 are MNHEY and SVGAGI. The V end was cut by 5 bases, the J end by 7 bases, with 15 bases between. The CDR3 spans 14 residues. This CDR3 reads CASSRRTNKQPQHF. CDR3 nucleotide sequence: TGTGCCAGCAGTCGCCGGACAAATAAACAGCCCCAGCATTTT.

This clonotype was counted a few times. The V call is TRBV9, the J call TRBJ2-1; 8 positions agree with TRBD2. Per the germline V gene, CDR1 is SGDLS and CDR2 is YYNGEE. The trim removed 4 bases at V and 4 bases at J, leaving 7 bases unmatched. The CDR3 consists of 15 residues. The CDR3 DNA reads as TGTGCCAGCAGCCCCTACAGCGGGAGTTACAATGAGCAGTTCTTC. Protein: CASSPYSGSYNEQFF.

This clonotype was found many times. The V gene is TRBV18, the J gene TRBJ2-5; D uncertain. Germline CDR1 is KGHSH and CDR2 is LQKENI. The CDR3 runs to 13 residues. V lost 3 bases to trimming and J lost 3 bases, with 8 bases between them. The CDR3 is CASSPGLKETQYF. The CDR3 region has the DNA TGTGCCAGCTCACCGGGCTTGAAAGAGACCCAGTACTTC.

This clonotype was recorded many times. The V and J genes are TRBV28 and TRBJ1-5; D is perhaps TRBD1 (6 bases). V lost 8 bases and J lost 10, with 24 bases in between. CDR1 and CDR2 (germline): MDHEN, SYDVKM. This CDR3 has 15 amino acids. The CDR3 here is CASLSATGGGHPQHF. In DNA, the CDR3 is TGTGCCAGCTTGTCGGCGACAGGCGGTGGCCATCCCCAGCATTTT.

This clonotype was picked up a small number of times. CDR3 nucleotide sequence: TGTGCCAGCAGTTTGGGGACTAGCGGACAAGAGACCCAGTACTTC. Encoded protein: CASSLGTSGQETQYF. V usage is TRBV28 and J usage is TRBJ2-5; 11 bases fit TRBD2. Germline lookup yields CDR1 MDHEN and CDR2 SYDVKM. This CDR3 comprises 15 residues. V was clipped by 3 bases and J by 2 bases; unmatched bases: 2.